This T cell receptor beta chain was identified in a study of human T cells and chemical hapten exposure. One entry per CDR3 protein, called by TCRdb with MiXCR from the RACE reads. This sample has approximately 370,000 distinct CDR3 sequences, with 5% to 6.5% found just once. Germline CDR1 and CDR2: MNHEY and SVGAGI. CDR3 length: 15 residues. The V gene lost 7 bases and the J gene lost 8 bases, with 18 bases spanning the gap. This clonotype was observed a handful of times. The time point denotes: pre-sensitization, week 0. Regarding treatment: therapeutic diphenylcyclopropenone sensitization with weekly scalp DPC. The study extracted total RNA from unfractionated whole blood.

The receptor's source is a woman under 30 with alopecia areata. Some clones in this sample may be carry-over from other donors' samples. The genes are TRBV6-5 and TRBJ1-6; D is perhaps TRBD1 (6 bases). This sample comprised whole blood, obtained in connection with sensitization to the hapten diphenylcyclopropenone (DPC). CDR3 region: CASTNTGNRYSPLHF. DNA of the CDR3: TGTGCCAGCACCAATACAGGGAACAGATATTCACCCCTCCACTTT.